This T cell receptor beta chain was obtained from a study of Ad26.COV2.S vaccination and SARS-CoV-2 variants. In germline, CDR1 is KGHSH, CDR2 LQKENI. The CDR3 sequence is 12 residues long. Trimming pared 2 bases from V and 8 bases from J, leaving 9 bases between. Stated treatment: around 19 received Ad26.COV2.S at low or high dose, single or two shots; five or six received placebo; per-sample allocation not given. All samples were drawn on day 63, counting from the first vaccine or placebo injection. Using immunoSEQ multiplex PCR, the repertoire was profiled, and TCRdb retains in-frame clones only, with some absent. The sample shows more than 300,000 clones, 70% to 90% of them seen only once.

The chain links TRBV18 to TRBJ1-2, with D possibly matching TRBD1 (6 bases). This TCR came from a person between 18 and 65 years old who received the Ad26.COV2.S COVID-19 vaccine or a placebo. Here the sequenced sample was peripheral blood, taken in a trial of Ad26.COV2.S vaccine versus placebo. CDR3 sequence reads: CASSPAGDGYTF. For the CDR3, the DNA is TGTGCCAGCTCACCAGCAGGGGACGGCTACACCTTC.